The source of this T cell receptor beta chain is a study of cytomegalovirus exposure and HLA in healthy donors. Study background: Earlier results showed 120 million or so unique TCR beta sequences derived from around 170 million T cells.

Primers for the PCR totalled 60 Vbeta and 13 Jbeta. The data were produced by immunoSEQ multiplex PCR, yet TCRdb's version contains in-frame clones alone and is incomplete. This table holds about 160,000 clones, more than 60% found once. Comments on this clone: Its antigen is undetermined.

Germline CDR1 is MNHEY and CDR2 is SMNVEV (reference sequence). CDR3 length equals 14 residues. Trimming took 5 bases from V and 3 from J, leaving 14 bases between them. Notes on the study in general: Donor immune exposure was known only as CMV serostatus.

This clonotype was sampled from a woman aged 25 to 39 in good health and CMV-seronegative. Sequenced sample: PBMCs. This rearrangement joins TRBV27 to TRBJ2-7; D is possibly TRBD1 (5 bases). The CDR3 DNA follows: TGTGCCAGCAGTCCCGGACATGCCCTCTACGAGCAGTACTTC. Translating gives CASSPGHALYEQYF.